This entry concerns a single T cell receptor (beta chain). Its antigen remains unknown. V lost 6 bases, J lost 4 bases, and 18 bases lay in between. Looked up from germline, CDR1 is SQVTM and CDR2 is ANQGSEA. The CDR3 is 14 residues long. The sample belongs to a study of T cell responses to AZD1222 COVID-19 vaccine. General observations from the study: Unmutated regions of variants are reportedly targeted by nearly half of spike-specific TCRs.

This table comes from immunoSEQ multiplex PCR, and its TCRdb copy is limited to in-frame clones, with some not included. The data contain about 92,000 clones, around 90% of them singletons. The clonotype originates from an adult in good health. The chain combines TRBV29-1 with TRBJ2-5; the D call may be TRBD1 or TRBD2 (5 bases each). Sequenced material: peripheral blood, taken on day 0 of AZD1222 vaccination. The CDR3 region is CSVPLQERGETQYF. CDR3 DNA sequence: TGCAGCGTACCCCTCCAGGAGAGGGGAGAGACCCAGTACTTC.